The clone carrying this T cell receptor (beta chain) was seen ten or more times. Unique molecular identifiers were incorporated when the TCRbeta library was constructed. TCRdb processed the PCR reads anew with MiXCR; each CDR3 protein has one entry. The table records under 300,000 distinct CDR3 sequences, under 14% of them present only once. This sample is drawn from a study of T-cell reconstitution after alpha-beta-depleted transplantation in children. V shed 6 bases, J shed 8 bases, and the junction held 16 bases outside the gene matches. CDR3 size: 16 residues. The clonotype originates from a male patient under 10 years old who had a stem cell transplant for chronic granulomatous disease, so the T cells may come from the graft donor. The material was peripheral blood, obtained 180 days after TCRalphabeta/CD19-depleted stem cell transplant. V and J are TRBV12-3 or TRBV12-4 and TRBJ2-1, with 7 positions matching TRBD2. CDR3 DNA: TGTGCCAGCAGCGACTCCTGGGGGGGAGTCAAGGATGAGCAGTTCTTC. This sequence encodes CASSDSWGGVKDEQFF.